A selection of T cell receptor beta chains follows, all from one sample in a study of cytomegalovirus exposure and HLA in healthy donors. Method: immunoSEQ multiplex PCR; TCRdb's copy keeps in-frame clones and lacks some. The sample comprises 150,000 to 200,000 clones, 85% of which are singletons, and approximately 2.1% rests with the top ten. Sequencing was done on a sample of PBMCs. These receptors originate from a woman aged 45-59 years in good health and CMV-seronegative. CDR3s include the opening cysteine and the closing phenylalanine or tryptophan. A D gene is named only where the DNA matches it firmly. Size tells how often a clone was seen (once, few, many) or the class of an expanded clone, and some rows leave it out.

clone_size	v_call	d_call	j_call	cdr3_aa	cdr3_nt
NA	TRBV5-1	NA	TRBJ2-1	CASSLEGQRGYEQFF	TGCGCCAGCAGCTTGGAAGGACAGCGTGGCTATGAGCAGTTCTTC
NA	TRBV7-2	TRBD1	TRBJ1-4	CASSQVPTGIANEKLFF	TGTGCCAGCAGCCAAGTCCCGACAGGGATTGCTAATGAAAAACTGTTTTTT
NA	TRBV4-3	NA	TRBJ2-7	CASSRSTGYEQYF	TGCGCCAGCAGCCGCTCGACAGGCTACGAGCAGTACTTC
NA	TRBV4-3	NA	TRBJ1-4	CASSRRPGTEKLFF	TGCGCCAGCAGCCGCAGACCGGGAACTGAAAAACTGTTTTTT
NA	TRBV5-6	TRBD2	TRBJ2-7	CASSQGLAPEQYF	TGTGCCAGCAGCCAAGGACTAGCCCCCGAGCAGTACTTC
NA	TRBV11-2	NA	TRBJ2-7	CASSLTPSSEQYF	TGTGCCAGCAGCTTAACGCCCTCGAGCGAGCAGTACTTC
NA	TRBV28	TRBD2	TRBJ2-4	CASSGRTKNIQYF	TGTGCCAGCAGCGGGAGGACCAAAAACATTCAGTACTTC
once	TRBV6-1	NA	TRBJ2-3	CASSGGLPTSTDTQYF	TGTGCCAGCAGTGGGGGACTTCCGACTAGCACAGATACGCAGTATTTT
NA	TRBV7-3	TRBD2	TRBJ2-1	CASSSGTNTFYNEQFF	TGTGCCAGCAGCTCCGGGACTAACACTTTCTACAATGAGCAGTTCTTC
NA	TRBV19	TRBD2	TRBJ2-7	CASRPGTSGASYEQYF	TGTGCCAGTAGGCCCGGGACTAGCGGGGCCTCCTACGAGCAGTACTTC
once	TRBV7-2	TRBD1	TRBJ2-7	CASSGQGYEQYF	TGTGCCAGCTCGGGACAGGGATACGAGCAGTACTTC
NA	TRBV6-1	TRBD2	TRBJ2-5	CASSRTSGPQETQYF	TGTGCCAGCAGTAGGACTAGCGGGCCCCAAGAGACCCAGTACTTC
once	TRBV5-1	TRBD2	TRBJ2-7	CASSLRTSGSVNEQYF	TGCGCCAGCAGCCTACGGACTAGCGGGAGCGTAAACGAGCAGTACTTC
NA	TRBV5-4	NA	TRBJ1-2	CASRRSRSEDYGYTF	TGTGCCAGCCGCAGGTCCCGGTCGGAGGACTATGGCTACACCTTC
NA	TRBV15	TRBD2	TRBJ2-7	CATSRDEGSGRPRYEQYF	TGTGCCACCAGCAGAGATGAGGGTAGCGGGAGGCCACGCTACGAGCAGTACTTC
NA	TRBV28	NA	TRBJ1-5	CASSQGGGGANQPQHF	TGTGCCAGCAGCCAGGGAGGGGGGGGAGCCAATCAGCCCCAGCATTTT
NA	TRBV7-9	NA	TRBJ2-1	CASSLAGGYNEQFF	TGTGCCAGCAGCTTAGCGGGGGGCTACAATGAGCAGTTCTTC
NA	TRBV28	TRBD2	TRBJ2-1	CASRPLAGGPSSYNEQFF	TGTGCCAGCAGGCCACTAGCGGGAGGGCCAAGCTCCTACAATGAGCAGTTCTTC
NA	TRBV12-5	TRBD2	TRBJ2-5	CASGLSGRGGETQYF	TGTGCTAGTGGTTTAAGCGGGAGGGGCGGGGAGACCCAGTACTTC
NA	TRBV6-1	NA	TRBJ1-5	CATTGQPRQGQPQHF	TGTGCCACCACCGGACAGCCACGGCAGGGTCAGCCCCAGCATTTT
NA	TRBV6-1	NA	TRBJ2-2	CASSEPGSPITGELFF	TGTGCCAGCAGTGAGCCCGGGAGCCCGATCACCGGGGAGCTGTTTTTT
NA	TRBV19	TRBD2	TRBJ2-2	CASRPSGYNTGELFF	TGTGCCAGTAGGCCTAGCGGTTACAACACCGGGGAGCTGTTTTTT
NA	TRBV7-2	NA	TRBJ1-4	CASSFGGYNEKLFF	TGTGCCAGCAGCTTCGGGGGGTACAATGAAAAACTGTTTTTT
NA	TRBV14	NA	TRBJ1-6	CASSQRYNSPLHF	TGTGCCAGCAGCCAACGGTATAATTCACCCCTCCACTTT
NA	TRBV5-1	TRBD2	TRBJ2-3	CASSPSSGSTDTQYF	TGCGCCAGCAGCCCTTCTAGCGGGAGCACAGATACGCAGTATTTT
NA	TRBV28	TRBD2	TRBJ2-1	CASRSGYSGSREQFF	TGTGCCAGCAGGTCGGGATATAGCGGGTCACGGGAGCAGTTCTTC
once	TRBV7-2	TRBD2	TRBJ2-1	CASSYMGRGSYNEQFF	TGTGCCAGCAGCTACATGGGGAGGGGATCCTACAATGAGCAGTTCTTC
few	TRBV5-1	NA	TRBJ2-5	CASSPRGGQSRTQYF	TGCGCCAGCAGCCCTCGGGGAGGCCAATCACGGACCCAGTACTTC
once	TRBV15	TRBD2	TRBJ2-2	CATSRGPISGGGSGGELFF	TGTGCCACCAGCAGAGGACCAATCAGCGGGGGGGGGTCAGGTGGGGAGCTGTTTTTT
NA	TRBV29-1	NA	TRBJ2-7	CSFRDTAYEQYF	TGCAGCTTCCGGGACACTGCCTACGAGCAGTACTTC
NA	TRBV27	NA	TRBJ2-2	CASSPDRKFGELFF	TGTGCCAGCAGTCCGGACAGAAAGTTCGGGGAGCTGTTTTTT
NA	TRBV28	NA	TRBJ2-5	CASSFSAAKETQYF	TGTGCCAGCAGTTTCTCGGCGGCTAAAGAGACCCAGTACTTC
NA	TRBV29-1	NA	TRBJ2-7	CSVIHPLLYEQYF	TGCAGCGTTATCCACCCTCTACTGTACGAGCAGTACTTC
once	TRBV4-2	TRBD2	TRBJ2-5	CASSQETAGGPKETQYF	TGTGCCAGCAGCCAAGAAACAGCGGGAGGGCCTAAAGAGACCCAGTACTTC
NA	TRBV30	TRBD2	TRBJ2-1	CAWNRVASGGNEQFF	TGTGCCTGGAATCGGGTAGCTAGCGGGGGCAATGAGCAGTTCTTC
NA	TRBV29-1	TRBD1	TRBJ1-1	CSGDRYSTEAFF	TGCAGCGGGGACAGATACAGCACTGAAGCTTTCTTT
NA	TRBV20-1	NA	TRBJ2-3	CSASVTDTQYF	TGCAGTGCTAGCGTCACAGATACGCAGTATTTT
NA	TRBV6-5	NA	TRBJ2-7	CASSYSTSAEQYF	TGTGCCAGCAGTTACTCGACTAGTGCCGAGCAGTACTTC
NA	TRBV9	NA	TRBJ2-2	CASSGTVSGELFF	TGTGCCAGCAGCGGCACGGTGAGCGGGGAGCTGTTTTTT
NA	TRBV9	NA	TRBJ1-1	CASALSETGNTEAFF	TGTGCCAGTGCCCTTTCCGAGACGGGGAACACTGAAGCTTTCTTT
NA	TRBV28	TRBD1	TRBJ2-7	CASRDRAYEQYF	TGTGCCAGCAGGGACAGGGCCTACGAGCAGTACTTC
NA	TRBV7-2	TRBD1	TRBJ1-1	CASSSMGTANTEAFF	TGTGCCAGCAGTTCTATGGGGACAGCGAACACTGAAGCTTTCTTT
NA	TRBV5-4	NA	TRBJ1-1	CASSLLQGDGTEAFF	TGTGCCAGCAGCTTGTTACAGGGTGATGGCACTGAAGCTTTCTTT
NA	TRBV19	NA	TRBJ1-2	CASSRYSTVDYGYTF	TGTGCCAGTAGTCGTTATAGTACCGTGGACTATGGCTACACCTTC
once	TRBV30	TRBD1	TRBJ1-2	CAWSSGTGTMGYTF	TGTGCCTGGAGTTCCGGGACAGGTACCATGGGCTACACCTTC
once	TRBV10-1	TRBD2	TRBJ2-1	CASNLAGNDEQFF	TGCGCCAGCAATCTAGCGGGAAATGATGAGCAGTTCTTC
NA	TRBV28	NA	TRBJ1-1	CASWGLDNTEAFF	TGTGCCAGCTGGGGACTGGATAACACTGAAGCTTTCTTT
NA	TRBV6-5	TRBD1	TRBJ1-1	CASSQGGNTEAFF	TGTGCCAGCAGTCAGGGGGGGAACACTGAAGCTTTCTTT
NA	TRBV19	NA	TRBJ2-2	CASSKQMANTGELFF	TGTGCCAGTAGTAAACAGATGGCGAACACCGGGGAGCTGTTTTTT
NA	TRBV2	NA	TRBJ1-5	CASSLVSVGNQPQHF	TGTGCCAGCAGTCTGGTAAGCGTCGGCAATCAGCCCCAGCATTTT
once	TRBV7-2	TRBD1	TRBJ1-1	CASSLARGLGEAFF	TGTGCCAGCAGCTTAGCCAGGGGGCTTGGCGAAGCTTTCTTT
NA	TRBV18	TRBD1	TRBJ1-5	CASSTGAAQPQHF	TGTGCCAGCTCAACAGGGGCTGCTCAGCCCCAGCATTTT
NA	TRBV5-5	NA	TRBJ2-5	CASSLASQETQYF	TGTGCCAGCAGCTTGGCCTCTCAAGAGACCCAGTACTTC